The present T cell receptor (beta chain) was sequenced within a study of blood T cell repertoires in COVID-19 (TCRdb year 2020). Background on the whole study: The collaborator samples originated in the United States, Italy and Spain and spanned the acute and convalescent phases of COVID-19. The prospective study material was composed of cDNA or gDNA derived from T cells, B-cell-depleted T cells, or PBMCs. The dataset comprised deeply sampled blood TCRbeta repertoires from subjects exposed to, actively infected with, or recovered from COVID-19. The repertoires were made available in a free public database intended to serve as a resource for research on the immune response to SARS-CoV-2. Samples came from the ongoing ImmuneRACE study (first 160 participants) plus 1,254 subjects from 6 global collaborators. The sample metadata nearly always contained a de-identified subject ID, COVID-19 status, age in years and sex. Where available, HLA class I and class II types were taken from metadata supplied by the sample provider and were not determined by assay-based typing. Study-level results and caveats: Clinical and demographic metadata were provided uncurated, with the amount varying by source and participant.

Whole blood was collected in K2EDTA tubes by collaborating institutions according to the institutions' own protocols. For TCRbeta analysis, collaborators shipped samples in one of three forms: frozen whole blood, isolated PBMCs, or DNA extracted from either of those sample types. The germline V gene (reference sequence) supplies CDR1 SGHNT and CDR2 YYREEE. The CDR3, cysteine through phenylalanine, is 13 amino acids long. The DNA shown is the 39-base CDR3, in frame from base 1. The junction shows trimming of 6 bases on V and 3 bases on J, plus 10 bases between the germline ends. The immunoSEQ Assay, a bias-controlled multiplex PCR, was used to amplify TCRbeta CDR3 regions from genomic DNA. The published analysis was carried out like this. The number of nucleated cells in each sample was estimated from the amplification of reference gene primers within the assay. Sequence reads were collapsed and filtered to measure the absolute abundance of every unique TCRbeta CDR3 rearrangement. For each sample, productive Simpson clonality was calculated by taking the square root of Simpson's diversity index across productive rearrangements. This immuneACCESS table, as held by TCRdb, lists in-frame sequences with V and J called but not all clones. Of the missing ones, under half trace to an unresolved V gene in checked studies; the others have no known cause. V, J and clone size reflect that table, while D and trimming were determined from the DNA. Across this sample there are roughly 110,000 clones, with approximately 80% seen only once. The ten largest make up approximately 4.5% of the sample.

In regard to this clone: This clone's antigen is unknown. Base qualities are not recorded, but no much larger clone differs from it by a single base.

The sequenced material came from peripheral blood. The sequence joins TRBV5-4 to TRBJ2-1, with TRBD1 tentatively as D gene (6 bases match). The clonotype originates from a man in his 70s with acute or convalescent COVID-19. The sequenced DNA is TGTGCCAGCACCCTGGACAGCTACAATGAGCAGTTCTTC. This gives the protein CASTLDSYNEQFF.